These T cell receptor beta chains were read from a single sample in a study of OX40 agonist ivuxolimab in advanced cancers. Only in-frame clones appear in the TCRdb table, and some are missing; sequencing was by immunoSEQ multiplex PCR. The sample lists around 100,000 clones, around 87% occurring once. The sequencing here drew on CD4+ or CD8+ T cells sorted from blood, taken in a trial of the OX40 agonist ivuxolimab. The receptors come from an adult with an advanced solid tumor such as melanoma, head and neck, liver or kidney cancer. CDR3s leave out the opening cysteine and the closing phenylalanine or tryptophan. Each record gives: V gene, J gene, CDR3 protein.

V: TRBV19; J: TRBJ1-5; CDR3: ASSIRRYSNQPQH
V: TRBV27; J: TRBJ2-5; CDR3: ASSLAALTQETQY
V: TRBV2; J: TRBJ1-1; CDR3: ASREDRVATEAF
V: TRBV19; J: TRBJ1-5; CDR3: ASSIGDNYQPQH
V: TRBV28; J: TRBJ2-1; CDR3: ATHRDRVINEQF
V: TRBV29-1; J: TRBJ1-6; CDR3: SVETEQNSPLH
V: TRBV15; J: TRBJ1-3; CDR3: ATSRDQGRRGNTIY
V: TRBV29-1; J: TRBJ2-1; CDR3: SVFPGGNEQF
V: TRBV18; J: TRBJ1-1; CDR3: ASSPKTGGGTEAF
V: TRBV2; J: TRBJ2-7; CDR3: ASSDPRQEQY
V: TRBV11-2; J: TRBJ1-3; CDR3: ASSLARGNTIY
V: TRBV5-8; J: TRBJ2-3; CDR3: ASNPSRTGSRTDTQY
V: TRBV25-1; J: TRBJ2-1; CDR3: ASSPNSGQRPF
V: TRBV5-1; J: TRBJ1-3; CDR3: ASSFAGLNRGTGNTIY
V: TRBV28; J: TRBJ1-5; CDR3: ASSRQLNQPQH
V: TRBV10-2; J: TRBJ2-1; CDR3: ASSPGLAGEAQF
V: TRBV2; J: TRBJ1-5; CDR3: ASRLDRGIIGPQH
V: TRBV11-1; J: .; CDR3: ASSSGTGGSYEQY
V: TRBV9; J: TRBJ2-3; CDR3: ASSVGAGGPLTGTDTQY
V: TRBV6-6; J: TRBJ2-1; CDR3: ASSYGFNEQF
V: TRBV18; J: TRBJ2-3; CDR3: ASSPRATDTQY
V: TRBV28; J: TRBJ2-1; CDR3: ASNLQGSVRNEQF
V: TRBV7-3; J: TRBJ2-2; CDR3: ASSRAGTPNTGELF
V: TRBV7-8; J: TRBJ2-4; CDR3: ASSPNIFQGKNIQY
V: TRBV6-1; J: TRBJ2-7; CDR3: ASSEAGLPS
V: TRBV7-3; J: TRBJ2-2; CDR3: ASSRTGDTGELF
V: TRBV5-1; J: TRBJ1-1; CDR3: ASSLGAANTEAF
V: TRBV6-1; J: TRBJ2-7; CDR3: ASSEAWGAGTSYEQY
V: TRBV2; J: TRBJ1-5; CDR3: ASSGQGEGNQPQH
V: TRBV21-1; J: TRBJ2-5; CDR3: ASSNKGISGRRAIGETQY
V: TRBV5-1; J: TRBJ2-3; CDR3: ASNRGGAYTDTQY
V: TRBV10-3; J: TRBJ1-6; CDR3: AIRAGTPNSPLH
V: TRBV9; J: TRBJ2-3; CDR3: ASSVDVVTDTQY